This is a list of T cell receptor beta chains from one sample in a study of T cell repertoires in aging, cancer and after chemotherapy. TCRdb recomputed calls from the multiplex PCR reads with MiXCR, one row per CDR3 protein. The table lists a few thousand distinct CDR3 sequences, approximately 54% of them singletons, with 36% in the top ten. Sequencing input: blood. These receptors were obtained from a human donor with a solid tumor. Each CDR3 is given with its conserved first and last residue. Each record gives: V gene, clone size, J gene, D gene, CDR3 protein, CDR3 DNA. The D gene is left open where the match is weak. Clone size is stated in some rows and not others, as once, few, many or a class when expanded.

TRBV6-4	few	TRBJ2-3	NA	CASSYKGSPTDTQYF	TGTGCCAGCAGTTACAAGGGTAGCCCCACAGATACGCAGTATTTT
TRBV6-5	NA	TRBJ2-5	TRBD2	CASSTGLAGGSVETQYF	TGTGCCAGCAGCACCGGACTAGCGGGGGGGTCCGTGGAGACCCAGTACTTC
TRBV5-4	NA	TRBJ2-4	NA	CASSLETGAKNIQYF	TGTGCCAGCAGCTTGGAGACAGGAGCTAAAAACATTCAGTACTTC
TRBV12-3/TRBV12-4	NA	TRBJ1-1	NA	CASSLSGRGAFF	TGTGCCAGCAGCTTATCAGGGAGGGGTGCTTTCTTT
TRBV6-2/TRBV6-3	few	TRBJ2-3	NA	CASSSGLTTDTQYF	TGTGCCAGCAGTTCGGGACTCACCACAGATACGCAGTATTTT
TRBV20-1	NA	TRBJ1-5	NA	CSAVGRNQPQHF	TGCAGTGCTGTCGGTCGGAATCAGCCCCAGCATTTT
TRBV19	NA	TRBJ1-1	NA	CASSILQGNTEAFF	TGTGCCAGTAGTATCCTACAGGGGAACACTGAAGCTTTCTTT
TRBV13	NA	TRBJ2-3	TRBD2	CASSPGLVGDTQYF	TGTGCCAGCAGCCCAGGACTAGTTGGAGATACGCAGTATTTT
TRBV28	NA	TRBJ1-6	NA	CASKEGTSYNSPLHF	TGTGCCAGCAAGGAAGGGACATCCTATAATTCACCCCTCCACTTT
TRBV7-2	NA	TRBJ2-3	TRBD2	CASSSSGGLTDTQYF	TGTGCCAGCAGCTCTTCGGGGGGGCTAACAGATACGCAGTATTTT
TRBV11-2	NA	TRBJ2-7	TRBD1	CASSLMQGAEGFYEQYF	TGTGCCAGCAGCTTAATGCAGGGGGCGGAGGGGTTTTACGAGCAGTACTTC
TRBV7-2	few	TRBJ1-2	TRBD1	CASSPDRGDGYTF	TGTGCCAGCAGCCCAGACAGGGGCGATGGCTACACCTTC
TRBV19	NA	TRBJ1-4	NA	CASSVGGAEKLFF	TGTGCCAGTAGCGTTGGGGGGGCTGAAAAACTGTTTTTT
TRBV28	NA	TRBJ2-7	TRBD1	CASKSWGTGNSYEQYF	TGTGCCAGCAAATCATGGGGGACAGGGAACTCCTACGAGCAGTACTTC
TRBV6-1	few	TRBJ2-7	NA	CAIRSWGDGYEQYF	TGTGCCATCAGGAGTTGGGGGGACGGATACGAGCAGTACTTC
TRBV19	few	TRBJ2-6	NA	CASSPILAGANVLTF	TGTGCCAGTAGTCCTATTCTTGCGGGCGCCAACGTCCTGACTTTC
TRBV5-4	once	TRBJ2-7	NA	CASSSGRGSYEQYF	TGTGCCAGCAGCTCAGGCAGGGGCTCCTACGAGCAGTACTTC
TRBV15	few	TRBJ1-2	NA	CATSRGGDLISYGYTF	TGTGCCACCAGCAGAGGGGGCGACTTAATTTCCTATGGCTACACCTTC
TRBV7-9	NA	TRBJ2-5	TRBD2	CASSFSSGVQETQYF	TGTGCCAGCAGCTTTTCAAGCGGGGTGCAAGAGACCCAGTACTTC
TRBV20-1	NA	TRBJ1-1	NA	CSARGTLSEAFF	TGCAGTGCTAGAGGGACGCTATCGGAGGCTTTCTTT
TRBV10-3	NA	TRBJ2-3	TRBD2	CAISGAGGQVDTQYF	TGTGCCATCAGTGGAGCGGGGGGGCAGGTAGATACGCAGTATTTT
TRBV11-2	NA	TRBJ2-7	NA	CASSLTDGYEQYF	TGTGCCAGCAGCCTTACGGACGGATACGAGCAGTACTTC
TRBV6-5	NA	TRBJ1-5	NA	CASSLEEGSSTQPQHF	TGTGCCAGCAGCTTAGAAGAGGGATCTTCCACTCAGCCCCAGCATTTT
TRBV6-2/TRBV6-3	NA	TRBJ1-5	NA	CASSLSYSNQPQHF	TGTGCCAGCAGTTTATCTTATAGCAATCAGCCCCAGCATTTT
TRBV20-1	NA	TRBJ2-1	NA	CSAMDSLSYNEQFF	TGCAGTGCTATGGACAGTCTCTCCTACAATGAGCAGTTCTTC
TRBV27	NA	TRBJ2-7	TRBD2	CASSFTIAGGSYEQYF	TGTGCCAGCAGTTTTACCATAGCGGGGGGGTCCTACGAGCAGTACTTC
TRBV19	NA	TRBJ2-1	NA	CASRLVGGNYNEQFF	TGTGCCAGTAGACTCGTCGGGGGCAACTACAATGAGCAGTTCTTC
TRBV7-2	NA	TRBJ2-2	NA	CASSPWPPGDGELFF	TGTGCCAGCAGCCCTTGGCCACCCGGGGACGGGGAGCTGTTTTTT
TRBV7-8	NA	TRBJ1-1	NA	CASSLLLEATPTTEAFF	TGTGCCAGCAGCTTGCTCCTTGAGGCCACTCCTACCACTGAAGCTTTCTTT
TRBV7-2	NA	TRBJ1-1	NA	CASSPDWMNTEAFF	TGTGCCAGCAGCCCGGACTGGATGAACACTGAAGCTTTCTTT
TRBV7-9	NA	TRBJ2-1	TRBD2	CASSGLAGFNEQFF	TGTGCCAGCAGCGGGCTAGCGGGGTTCAATGAGCAGTTCTTC
TRBV12-3/TRBV12-4	NA	TRBJ2-1	NA	CASTVLTLYNEQFF	TGTGCCAGCACGGTTCTAACACTCTACAATGAGCAGTTCTTC
TRBV20-1	NA	TRBJ2-7	TRBD2	CSARDLAGAYEQYF	TGCAGTGCTAGAGATCTAGCGGGAGCCTACGAGCAGTACTTC
TRBV20-1	NA	TRBJ2-3	NA	CSAPPTATDTQYF	TGCAGTGCTCCCCCGACAGCCACAGATACGCAGTATTTT
TRBV6-2/TRBV6-3	NA	TRBJ2-1	NA	CASSEVYNEQFF	TGTGCCAGCAGTGAAGTGTACAATGAGCAGTTCTTC
TRBV29-1	NA	TRBJ1-1	NA	CSVVVAAEAFF	TGCAGCGTTGTAGTGGCGGCAGAAGCTTTCTTT
TRBV19	few	TRBJ2-5	NA	CASSDGVSETQYF	TGTGCCAGTAGTGACGGGGTTTCAGAGACCCAGTACTTC
TRBV7-3	NA	TRBJ2-3	NA	CASSWMAGDTQYF	TGTGCCAGCAGCTGGATGGCAGGAGATACGCAGTATTTT
TRBV5-6	NA	TRBJ2-7	NA	CASSLVSSYEQYF	TGTGCCAGCAGCCTTGTCTCCTCCTACGAGCAGTACTTC
TRBV12-3/TRBV12-4	NA	TRBJ1-3	NA	CASSLGGFSGNTIYF	TGTGCCAGCAGCCTGGGCGGATTCTCTGGAAACACCATATATTTT
TRBV27	NA	TRBJ2-3	TRBD2	CASSFLTSGSTDTQYF	TGTGCCAGCAGTTTCTTGACTAGCGGGAGCACAGATACGCAGTATTTT
TRBV7-2	few	TRBJ1-2	TRBD1	CASSLDREFSGYTF	TGTGCCAGCAGCTTGGACAGGGAGTTCTCAGGCTACACCTTC
TRBV19	NA	TRBJ2-2	NA	CASSGVAGELFF	TGTGCCAGTAGCGGGGTCGCCGGGGAGCTGTTTTTT
TRBV27	NA	TRBJ1-1	TRBD1	CASSPYPPDRAEVKAFF	TGTGCCAGCAGCCCTTACCCCCCCGACAGGGCGGAGGTTAAAGCTTTCTTT
TRBV6-2/TRBV6-3	NA	TRBJ2-7	TRBD1	CASSGPPPGQLPYEQYF	TGTGCCAGCAGTGGGCCCCCTCCGGGACAGCTTCCCTACGAGCAGTACTTC
TRBV27	NA	TRBJ1-4	NA	CASSAGRGGKLFF	TGTGCCAGTTCGGCCGGGAGGGGAGGGAAACTGTTTTTT
TRBV6-2/TRBV6-3	NA	TRBJ2-1	NA	CASKYRSSYNEQFF	TGTGCCAGCAAGTACAGGAGCTCCTACAATGAGCAGTTCTTC